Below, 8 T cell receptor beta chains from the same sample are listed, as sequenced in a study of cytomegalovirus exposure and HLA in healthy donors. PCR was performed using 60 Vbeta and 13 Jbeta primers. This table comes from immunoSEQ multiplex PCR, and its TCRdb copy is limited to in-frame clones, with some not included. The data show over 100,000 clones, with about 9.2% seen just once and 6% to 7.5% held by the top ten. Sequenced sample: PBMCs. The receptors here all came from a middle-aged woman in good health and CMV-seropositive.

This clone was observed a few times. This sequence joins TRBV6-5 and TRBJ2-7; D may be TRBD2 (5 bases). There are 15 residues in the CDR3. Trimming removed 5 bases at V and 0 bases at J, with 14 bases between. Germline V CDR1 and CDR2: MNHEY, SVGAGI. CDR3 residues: CASSPTGFGSYEQYF. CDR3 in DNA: TGTGCCAGCAGTCCCACGGGGTTTGGCTCCTACGAGCAGTACTTC.

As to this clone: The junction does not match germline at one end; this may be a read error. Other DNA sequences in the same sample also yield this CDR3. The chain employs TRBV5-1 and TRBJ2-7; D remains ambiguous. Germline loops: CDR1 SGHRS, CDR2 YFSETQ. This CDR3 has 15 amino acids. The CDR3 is CASSLGHAVSYEKYF. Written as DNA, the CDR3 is TGCGCCAGCAGCTTGGGACACGCCGTCTCATACGAGAAGTACTTC.

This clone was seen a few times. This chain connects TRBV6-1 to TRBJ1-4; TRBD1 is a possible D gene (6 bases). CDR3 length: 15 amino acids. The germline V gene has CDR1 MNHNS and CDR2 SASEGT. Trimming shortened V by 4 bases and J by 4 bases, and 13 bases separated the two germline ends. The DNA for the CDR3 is TGTGCCAGCAGTGCCAACAGGGCAGTTAATGAAAAACTGTTTTTT. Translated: CASSANRAVNEKLFF.

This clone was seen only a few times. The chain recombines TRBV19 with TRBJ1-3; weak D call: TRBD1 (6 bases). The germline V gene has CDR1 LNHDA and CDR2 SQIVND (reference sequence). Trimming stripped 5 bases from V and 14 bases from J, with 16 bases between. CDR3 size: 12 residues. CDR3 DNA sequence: TGTGCCAGTAGTGCGTCGGACAGAGTCGTATATTTT. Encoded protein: CASSASDRVVYF. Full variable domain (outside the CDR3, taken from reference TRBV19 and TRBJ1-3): DGGITQSPKYLFRKEGQNVTLSCEQNLNHDAMYWYRQDPGQGLRLIYYSQIVNDFQKGDIAEGYSVSREKKESFPLTVTSAQKNPTAFYLCASSASDRVVYFGEGSWLTVV.

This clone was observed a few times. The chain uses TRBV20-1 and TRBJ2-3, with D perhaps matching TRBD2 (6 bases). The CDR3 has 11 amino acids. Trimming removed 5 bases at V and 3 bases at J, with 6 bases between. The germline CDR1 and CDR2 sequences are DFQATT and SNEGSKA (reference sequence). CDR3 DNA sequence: TGCAGTGCTGGGACTACAGATACGCAGTATTTT. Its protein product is CSAGTTDTQYF.

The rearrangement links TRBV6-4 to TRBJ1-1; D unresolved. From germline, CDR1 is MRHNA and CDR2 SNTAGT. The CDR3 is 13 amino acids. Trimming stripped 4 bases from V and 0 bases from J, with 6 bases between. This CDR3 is CASSVRLNTEAFF. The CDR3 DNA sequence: TGTGCCAGCAGTGTGCGCCTGAACACTGAAGCTTTCTTT.

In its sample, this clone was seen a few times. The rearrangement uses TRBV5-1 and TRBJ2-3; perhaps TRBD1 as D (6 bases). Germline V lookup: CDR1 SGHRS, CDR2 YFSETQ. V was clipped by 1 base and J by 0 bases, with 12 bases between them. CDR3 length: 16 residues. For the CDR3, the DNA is TGCGCCAGCAGCTTGAATTTGCAGGGGAGCACAGATACGCAGTATTTT. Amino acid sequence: CASSLNLQGSTDTQYF.

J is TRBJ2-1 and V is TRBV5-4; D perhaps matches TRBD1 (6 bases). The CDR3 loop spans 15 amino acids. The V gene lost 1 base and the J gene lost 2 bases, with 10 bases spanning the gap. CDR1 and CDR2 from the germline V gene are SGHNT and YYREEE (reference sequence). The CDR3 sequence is CASSLRGITYNEQFF. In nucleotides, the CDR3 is TGTGCCAGCAGCTTGAGGGGGATTACCTACAATGAGCAGTTCTTC.